This TCR beta chain comes out of a study of Ad26.COV2.S vaccination and SARS-CoV-2 variants. Study-wide background: Donor was assigned to the Ad26.COV2.S arm of trial COV1001. The vaccine Ad26.COV2.S was put into the muscle once, or twice with 56 days between.

V shed 0 bases and J shed 0 bases, with 17 bases lying between them. The CDR3 is 17 amino acids. The germline gives CDR1 SQVTM, CDR2 ANQGSEA. Some clones are missing from TCRdb's copy, which holds only in-frame ones; the method was immunoSEQ multiplex PCR. The sample lists some 290,000 clones; 85% were seen once. Treatment given: approximately 18 received Ad26.COV2.S at low or high dose, single or two shots; several received placebo; per-sample allocation not given. Sampling was done on day 63 after the first vaccine or placebo injection. The sequence was obtained from a person between 18 and 60 years old who received the Ad26.COV2.S COVID-19 vaccine or a placebo. This chain joins TRBV29-1 and TRBJ1-1; a possible D gene is TRBD1 (6 bases). The starting material was peripheral blood, obtained in a trial of Ad26.COV2.S vaccine versus placebo. CDR3 in amino acids: CSVEDPGAEGVNTEAFF. The CDR3 region has the DNA TGCAGCGTTGAAGATCCAGGGGCGGAAGGGGTGAACACTGAAGCTTTCTTT.